This T cell receptor beta chain is drawn from a study of T cells in Graves' hyperthyroidism and ophthalmopathy. Amplified regions were TCR beta CDR3 sequences from RNA transcripts. The HTBI primer set served for first-round RT-PCR of the TCR CDR3. MiXCR was run by TCRdb on the multiplex PCR reads, yielding one entry per CDR3 protein. The sample has almost 600,000 distinct CDR3 sequences, around 46% seen once. Trimming took 3 bases from V and 3 from J; bases not matched to a gene: 8. Germline V lookup: CDR1 SEHNR, CDR2 FQNEAQ (reference sequence). CDR3 length: 16 amino acids. This TCR derives from a woman aged 18-29 years with Graves' hyperthyroidism. The chain carries TRBV7-9 and TRBJ2-1; 7 nucleotides match TRBD2. Specimen: peripheral blood or thyroid tissue (not recorded which). The CDR3 DNA follows: TGTGCCAGCAGCTTTATGCGGGAGAGTGACTACAATGAGCAGTTCTTC. This translates into CASSFMRESDYNEQFF.